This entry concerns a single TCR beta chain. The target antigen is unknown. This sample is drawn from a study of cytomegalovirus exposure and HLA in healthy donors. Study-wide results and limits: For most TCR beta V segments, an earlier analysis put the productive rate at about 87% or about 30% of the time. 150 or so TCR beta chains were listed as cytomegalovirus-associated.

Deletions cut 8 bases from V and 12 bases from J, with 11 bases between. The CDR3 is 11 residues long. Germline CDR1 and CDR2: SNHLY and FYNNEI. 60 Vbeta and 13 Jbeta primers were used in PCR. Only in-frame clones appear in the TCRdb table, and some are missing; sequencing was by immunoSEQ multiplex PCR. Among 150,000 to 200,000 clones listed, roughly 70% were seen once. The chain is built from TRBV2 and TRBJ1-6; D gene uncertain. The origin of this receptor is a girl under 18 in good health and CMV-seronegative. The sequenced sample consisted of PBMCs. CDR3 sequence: CASGERRPLHF. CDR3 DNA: TGTGCCAGCGGCGAGAGGAGACCCCTCCACTTT.